The 9 T cell receptor beta chains below all came from one sample that was sequenced in a study of T cells after yellow fever vaccination. MiXCR, applied by TCRdb to the 5' RACE reads, yields one record per CDR3 protein. The sample lists fewer than 450,000 distinct CDR3 sequences, 3.5% to 4.5% occurring once. Sequencing was performed on PBMCs, taken 5 days after the yellow fever booster vaccination. Every receptor here comes from a man aged 18 to 29 who received the YFV17D yellow fever vaccine.

CDR3 bases: TGTGCCAGCAGCCACCCGGTCAGAACCTACGAGCAGTACTTC. Translation: CASSHPVRTYEQYF. The chain joins TRBV7-2 to TRBJ2-7; D gene ambiguous. Per germline, CDR1 SGHTA and CDR2 FQGNSA. V shed 5 bases and J shed 2 bases, with 13 bases lying between them. This CDR3 spans 14 amino acids.

This clonotype turned up a few times. The rearrangement joins TRBV20-1 to TRBJ2-3, with a weak D call TRBD2 (6 bases). V gave up 0 bases and J gave up 6 bases, with 16 bases separating them. The CDR3 consists of 15 residues. CDR1 is DFQATT, CDR2 SNEGSKA, per germline (reference sequence). In DNA, the CDR3 is TGCAGTGCTAGAGAAGGACCATTAAGCGGGGATACGCAGTATTTT. It is translated as CSAREGPLSGDTQYF.

The table lists this clonotype with many counts. The chain employs TRBV11-2 and TRBJ2-7; weak D call: TRBD1 (6 bases). CDR3 size: 12 residues. V lost 10 bases to trimming and J lost 5 bases, with 15 bases between them. The germline gives CDR1 SGHAT, CDR2 FQNNGV. CDR3 amino acids: CAIKTGLDEQYF. The CDR3 DNA reads TGTGCCATCAAGACAGGATTGGACGAGCAGTACTTC.

This rearrangement joins TRBV4-3 to TRBJ2-1; the D gene is possibly TRBD2 (7 bases). The CDR3 runs 15 residues. V lost 3 bases to trimming and J lost 3 bases, with 12 bases between them. Per the germline V gene, CDR1 is LGHNA and CDR2 is YSLEER. CDR3 nucleotide sequence: TGCGCCAGCAGCCAGGGCGGGGGCCTCTACAATGAGCAGTTCTTC. Residues: CASSQGGGLYNEQFF.

CDR3 in amino acids: CASRGTGMNTEAFF. The CDR3 nucleotides read TGTGCCAGCAGGGGGACAGGGATGAACACTGAAGCTTTCTTT. V usage is TRBV12-3 or TRBV12-4 and J usage is TRBJ1-1, with 9 bases that match TRBD1. The CDR3 is made up of 14 amino acids. Trimming cost V 6 bases and J 0 bases; bases outside gene matches: 2.

This clonotype occurred a few times. V is TRBV28 and J is TRBJ2-5, with 12 bases matching TRBD1. Trimming removed 6 bases from V and 5 bases from J; junction bases left unmatched: 10. This CDR3 region has 16 residues. Germline CDR1 MDHEN, CDR2 SYDVKM. DNA of the CDR3: TGTGCCAGCAGCCTTGAGGGGACAGGGGGCAGGGAGACCCAGTACTTC. Translated: CASSLEGTGGRETQYF.

The chain couples TRBV6-5 to TRBJ2-7; TRBD2 is a possible D gene (6 bases). The germline V gene encodes CDR1 MNHEY and CDR2 SVGAGI. V lost 6 bases to trimming and J lost 4 bases, with 25 bases between them. The length of the CDR3 is 17 residues. The CDR3 loop is CASRVVAAGTDFYEQYF. The DNA of the CDR3 is TGTGCCAGCAGAGTAGTCGCCGCCGGGACTGATTTTTACGAGCAGTACTTC.

This clonotype was counted between two and nine times. CDR3 bases: TGCGCCAGCAGCTTGTCTGTCCGGGACAGCGGGTGGAACTATGGCTACACCTTC. Its protein is CASSLSVRDSGWNYGYTF. This chain links TRBV5-1 with TRBJ1-2; 7 bases line up with TRBD1. The J segment lost 2 bases and the V segment lost 1 base, leaving 14 bases of the junction unmatched. The germline gives CDR1 SGHRS, CDR2 YFSETQ. This CDR3 has 18 amino acids.

The rearrangement joins TRBV5-4 to TRBJ2-5; 8 bases map to TRBD2. Germline-derived CDR1 and CDR2 are SGHNT and YYREEE (reference sequence). The V gene end was trimmed by 2 bases and the J gene end by 3 bases; junction bases not matched to a gene: 6. CDR3 length: 15 amino acids. CDR3 residues: CASSFRGAGEETQYF. The CDR3 coding sequence is TGTGCCAGCAGCTTCAGGGGAGCGGGGGAAGAGACCCAGTACTTC.